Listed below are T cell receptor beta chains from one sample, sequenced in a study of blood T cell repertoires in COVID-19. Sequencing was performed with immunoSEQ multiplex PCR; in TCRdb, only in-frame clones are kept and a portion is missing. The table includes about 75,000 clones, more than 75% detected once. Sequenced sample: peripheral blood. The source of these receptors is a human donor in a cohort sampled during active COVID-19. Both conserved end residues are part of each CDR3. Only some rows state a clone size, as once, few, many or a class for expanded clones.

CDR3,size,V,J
CASRDPGQARGEQYF,.,TRBV19,TRBJ2-7
CATSKRQGRANTGELFF,.,TRBV24-1,TRBJ2-2
CASSNKGQVNTEAFF,.,TRBV18,TRBJ1-1
CASSVALGQVGVGYTF,few,TRBV9,TRBJ1-2
CASSLFSEQYF,.,TRBV14,TRBJ2-7
CASSSGILLYNEQFF,.,TRBV7-6,TRBJ2-1
CASSRGLAGGGETQYF,.,TRBV5-8,TRBJ2-5
CASSRGQGGSTDTQYF,.,TRBV4-3,TRBJ2-3
CASGDSLGIQPQHF,.,TRBV9,TRBJ1-5
CASSHSFGQQNTGELFF,.,TRBV6-2/TRBV6-3,TRBJ2-2
CASGGAVIETQYF,.,TRBV12-5,TRBJ2-5
CASSSLPGHSSSGNTIYF,.,TRBV6-2/TRBV6-3,TRBJ1-3
CASSKQGRGEKLFF,.,TRBV27,TRBJ1-4
CASSPPMSGSAYNSPLHF,.,TRBV18,TRBJ1-6
CASSARAGEGKQYF,.,TRBV9,TRBJ2-7
CASSFYLGAQYF,few,TRBV5-6,TRBJ2-5
CASIRGGTAYEQYF,.,TRBV13,TRBJ2-7
CASSYRDRALNTEAFF,.,TRBV6-5,TRBJ1-1
CAISESSGGADTQYF,once,TRBV10-3,TRBJ2-3
CASSQRGSYNSPLHF,once,TRBV3-1/TRBV3-2,TRBJ1-6
CASSLQQSDTQYF,once,TRBV5-1,TRBJ2-3
CASSQYGLAGTDTQYF,.,TRBV14,TRBJ2-3
CASSFNSPNEKLFF,.,TRBV5-1,TRBJ1-4
CASGSGSYSNQPQHF,few,TRBV2,TRBJ1-5
CASSYASGGLYNEQFF,.,TRBV6-2/TRBV6-3,TRBJ2-1
CASSSPFPSVSSSGANVLTF,.,TRBV6-2/TRBV6-3,TRBJ2-6
CASSEEQGKRSPLHF,.,TRBV2,TRBJ1-6
CATSEAREGKYEQYF,.,TRBV24-1,TRBJ2-7
CASSYVPGTPYGELFF,.,TRBV6-2/TRBV6-3,TRBJ2-2
CSASSGGGYTF,few,TRBV20-1,TRBJ1-2
CASSQRQGNQPQHF,few,TRBV19,TRBJ1-5
CASSYSGSLTVAKNIQYF,.,TRBV6-2/TRBV6-3,TRBJ2-4
CASGLANTGELFF,.,TRBV9,TRBJ2-2
CASSPGTADTQYF,once,TRBV5-1,TRBJ2-3
CASSLDHGNTEAFF,.,TRBV5-1,TRBJ1-1
CASGNRGLYGYTF,.,TRBV28,TRBJ1-2
CASSSRKAGAYNEQFF,.,TRBV11-2,TRBJ2-1
CASSLVGGVANYGYTF,.,TRBV7-8,TRBJ1-2
CSAAGDTEAFF,.,TRBV20-1,TRBJ1-1
CASTLSSGYTDTQYF,.,TRBV5-6,TRBJ2-3
CASAMGLAGVYEQYF,once,TRBV28,TRBJ2-7
CASSLGGGGETQYF,.,TRBV7-2,TRBJ2-5
CATSDSGRGNEQFF,once,TRBV24-1,TRBJ2-1
CASSAGTGAYEQYF,.,TRBV18,TRBJ2-7
CASSATAGELFF,.,TRBV7-3,TRBJ2-2
CASKEGSPNQPQHF,.,TRBV28,TRBJ1-5
CASSPQTGVNTEAFF,.,TRBV18,TRBJ1-1
CASSQGLAGGQETQYF,once,TRBV7-2,TRBJ2-5